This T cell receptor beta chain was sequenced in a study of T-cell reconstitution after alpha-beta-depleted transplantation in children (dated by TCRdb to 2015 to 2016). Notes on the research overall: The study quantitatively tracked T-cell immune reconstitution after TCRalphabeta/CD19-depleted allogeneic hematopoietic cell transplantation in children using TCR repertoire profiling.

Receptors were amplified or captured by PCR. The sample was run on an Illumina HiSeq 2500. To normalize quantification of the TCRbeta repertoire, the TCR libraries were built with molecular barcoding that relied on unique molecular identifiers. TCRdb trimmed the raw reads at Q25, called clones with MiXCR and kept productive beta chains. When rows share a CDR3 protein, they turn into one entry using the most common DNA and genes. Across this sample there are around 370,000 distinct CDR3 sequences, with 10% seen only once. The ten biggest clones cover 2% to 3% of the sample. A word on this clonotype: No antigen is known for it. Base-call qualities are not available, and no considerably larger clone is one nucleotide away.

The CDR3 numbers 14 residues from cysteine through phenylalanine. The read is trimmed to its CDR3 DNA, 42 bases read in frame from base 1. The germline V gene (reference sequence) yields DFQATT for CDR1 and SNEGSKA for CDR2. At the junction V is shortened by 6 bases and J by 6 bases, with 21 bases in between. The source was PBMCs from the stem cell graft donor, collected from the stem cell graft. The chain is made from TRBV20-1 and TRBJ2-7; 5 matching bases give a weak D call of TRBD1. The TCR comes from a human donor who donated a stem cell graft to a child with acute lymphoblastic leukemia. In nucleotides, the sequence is TGCAGTGCGAAGACAGTTGAGGTTGCTAGCGAGCAGTACTTC. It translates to CSAKTVEVASEQYF.